What follows are 9 T cell receptor beta chains derived from one specimen sequenced in a study of T-cell memory formation after mild COVID-19 (dated by TCRdb to the early 2020s). The library came from 5' RACE. The data were produced on an Illumina NovaSeq 6000. Using fastp at Q25 and MiXCR, TCRdb reprocessed the public reads and kept productive beta chains. Every CDR3 protein is listed once, alongside the most common genes and DNA of its rows. In this sample the table shows over 400,000 distinct CDR3 sequences, 20% to 30% of which occur a single time. The top ten clones comprise roughly 14% of the sample. Source material: PBMCs or a T cell subset sorted from them (not recorded which). Receptors were obtained from an adult woman who had mild COVID-19 (a few samples of this study predate the infection). The sample titles of this study are shuffled in the database, so cell type and time point are left out; the donor was told from shared clones.

The CDR3 nucleotides read TGTGCCAGCAGTTTACTCCGGGATTACTCCTACAATGAGCAGTTCTTC. Translation: CASSLLRDYSYNEQFF. The V and J genes are TRBV12-3 or TRBV12-4 and TRBJ2-1, with D possibly TRBD2 on 5 matching bases. V lost 2 bases and J 0 bases, leaving 11 bases between the germline ends. The CDR3 length is 16 residues.

This clonotype showed up just a few times. The V call is TRBV4-1, the J call TRBJ1-5; weak D call: TRBD1 (5 bases). With 1 base removed from V and 2 bases from J, the gap between germline ends came to 12 bases. The CDR3 is 16 amino acids. CDR1 and CDR2 from the germline V gene are MGHRA and YSYEKL. CDR3 coding DNA: TGCGCCAGCAGCCAAGGATTAGGGACCGGCAATCAGCCCCAGCATTTT. Translated: CASSQGLGTGNQPQHF.

This chain connects TRBV10-3 to TRBJ1-5; 9 positions match TRBD1. The trim removed 3 bases at V and 4 bases at J, leaving 4 bases unmatched. Per the germline V gene, CDR1 is ENHRY and CDR2 is SYGVKD. The CDR3 consists of 15 residues. The CDR3 loop reads CAISDHGQGNQPQHF. Written as DNA, the CDR3 is TGTGCCATCAGTGATCACGGACAGGGGAATCAGCCCCAGCATTTT.

The rearrangement uses TRBV5-4 and TRBJ2-7; 8 nucleotides line up with TRBD1. The CDR3 totals 16 residues. The V and J ends lost 0 bases and 3 bases, in that order; junction bases with no gene match: 8. Looked up from germline, CDR1 is SGHNT and CDR2 is YYREEE (reference sequence). The CDR3 DNA sequence: TGTGCCAGCAGCTTGGGGATACAGGGGGGAGACTACGAGCAGTACTTC. Protein product: CASSLGIQGGDYEQYF.

This clonotype was detected only a few times. The V and J genes are TRBV7-8 and TRBJ1-3, with 9 bases fitting TRBD1. Germline V gene sequence: CDR1 SGHVS, CDR2 FQNEAQ. Losses at the gene ends were 1 base for V and 3 bases for J; bases not matched to a gene: 7. This CDR3 is built from 17 residues. This chain's CDR3 is CASSLEGQGFSGNTIYF. In DNA form, the CDR3 reads TGTGCCAGCAGCTTAGAGGGACAGGGCTTTAGTGGAAACACCATATATTTT.

In this sample, this clonotype turned up many times. The V and J genes are TRBV5-1 and TRBJ2-5; TRBD1 aligns across 7 bases. The CDR3 covers 14 residues. Trimming cost V 1 base and J 2 bases; bases outside gene matches: 2. Germline V gene data show CDR1 as SGHRS and CDR2 as YFSETQ. Here the CDR3 reads CASSLRQGQETQYF. CDR3 nucleotides: TGCGCCAGCAGCTTGCGACAGGGACAAGAGACCCAGTACTTC.

This clonotype occurred a few times. The chain links TRBV7-9 to TRBJ2-5; a weak D match, TRBD1 (6 bases). Germline CDR1 is SEHNR and CDR2 is FQNEAQ (reference sequence). Trimming removed 1 base at V and 2 bases at J, with 11 bases between. The CDR3 sequence is 15 residues long. CDR3 sequence (DNA): TGTGCCAGCAGCTTAGTGGGACAACTACAAGAGACCCAGTACTTC. It yields the protein CASSLVGQLQETQYF.

The chain recombines TRBV7-3 with TRBJ2-1; no clear D gene. This CDR3 is 13 amino acids long. The V end lost 2 bases, the J end lost 8 bases, and 10 bases lay between the germline ends. Per germline, CDR1 SGHTA and CDR2 FQGTGA. This chain's CDR3 is CASSLGWHYEQFF. In DNA form, the CDR3 reads TGTGCCAGCAGCTTAGGGTGGCACTATGAGCAGTTCTTC.

The rearrangement uses TRBV10-3 and TRBJ1-2; 9 bases map to TRBD1. Germline CDR1 and CDR2: ENHRY and SYGVKD. V lost 6 bases, J lost 8 bases, and 13 bases stayed unmatched. The CDR3 consists of 15 residues. CDR3 nucleotide sequence: TGTGCCATCAGGAATTCCGGGACAGGGACGGAAGGCTACACCTTC. Translating gives CAIRNSGTGTEGYTF.